These 14 T cell receptor beta chains originate from one sample sequenced in a study of blood T cell repertoires in COVID-19 (dated by TCRdb to 2020 to 2022). Library preparation employed the immunoSEQ multiplex PCR assay. TCRdb carries this immuneACCESS record with in-frame sequences only. Its versions omit some clonotypes, under half of them owing to an unresolved V gene in the studies checked, with the rest unexplained. In this sample the table shows 300,000 to 400,000 clones, about 90% of which occur a single time. Of the sample, roughly 1% is held by the ten largest clones. Sequenced input: PBMCs or T cells enriched from blood (not recorded which). Receptors were obtained from a woman between 25 and 40 years old who had recovered from COVID-19.

The chain links TRBV2 to TRBJ1-1; D is perhaps TRBD1 (5 bases). V was clipped by 1 base and J by 8 bases, with 17 bases between them. CDR1 is SNHLY and CDR2 is FYNNEI in the germline V gene. The CDR3 has 15 amino acids. CDR3 sequence reads: CASSEEAGGLWEAFF. In nucleotides, the CDR3 is TGTGCCAGCAGTGAAGAAGCCGGGGGACTATGGGAAGCTTTCTTT.

V and J are TRBV29-1 and TRBJ1-1; tentative D call: TRBD1 (6 bases). Deletions cut 7 bases from V and 5 bases from J, with 14 bases between. Per the germline V gene, CDR1 is SQVTM and CDR2 is ANQGSEA. The CDR3 is made up of 12 amino acids. In DNA form, the CDR3 reads TGCAGCGCCACAGGGAGGGAGACTGAAGCTTTCTTT. Its translation: CSATGRETEAFF.

The chain employs TRBV30 and TRBJ2-7; the match to TRBD1 covers 8 bases. CDR1 is GTSNPN, CDR2 SVGIG, per germline (reference sequence). This CDR3 has 13 amino acids. V shed 4 bases and J 6 bases; nucleotides not matched to a gene: 8. CDR3 DNA sequence: TGTGCCTGGACCAGGGGGCGGTTGGGCGAGCAGTACTTC. It translates to CAWTRGRLGEQYF.

The chain recombines TRBV5-5 with TRBJ2-5; no reliable D call. V dropped 3 bases and J dropped 4 bases, with 10 bases sitting between them. Per the germline V gene, CDR1 is SGHKS and CDR2 is YYEKEE (reference sequence). CDR3 length: 13 amino acids. Here the CDR3 DNA reads TGTGCCAGCAGCTGGCCGACGGGAGAGACCCAGTACTTC. Its protein product is CASSWPTGETQYF.

The chain combines TRBV18 with TRBJ2-5, with 11 bases that match TRBD1. Germline V gives CDR1 KGHSH, CDR2 LQKENI. CDR3 length equals 16 residues. Trimming cost V 3 bases and J 4 bases; bases outside gene matches: 7. This CDR3 is CASSPRTGGVSETQYF. The CDR3 nucleotides read TGTGCCAGCTCACCCCGGACAGGGGGCGTTTCAGAGACCCAGTACTTC.

V usage is TRBV6-5 and J usage is TRBJ1-5; D is possibly TRBD1 (5 bases). V was trimmed by 6 bases and J by 0 bases, leaving 9 bases between them. The CDR3 has 14 amino acids. Germline V gene sequence: CDR1 MNHEY, CDR2 SVGAGI. The CDR3 coding sequence is TGTGCCAGCAGGGGCAGGGATAGCAATCAGCCCCAGCATTTT. Residues: CASRGRDSNQPQHF.

V usage is TRBV10-3 and J usage is TRBJ2-7, with 10 bases lining up with TRBD1. CDR3 length: 14 amino acids. Losses at the gene ends were 9 bases for V and 4 bases for J; bases not matched to a gene: 9. Looked up from germline, CDR1 is ENHRY and CDR2 is SYGVKD. CDR3 region: CAIEDGTGDYEQYF. The CDR3 nucleotides are TGTGCCATTGAGGACGGGACAGGGGATTACGAGCAGTACTTC.

The V gene is TRBV29-1, the J gene TRBJ2-6; D is undetermined. V lost 4 bases and J lost 1, with 8 bases in between. Germline V gene sequence: CDR1 SQVTM, CDR2 ANQGSEA. CDR3 length: 14 amino acids. The CDR3 DNA reads as TGCAGCGTTGGACAAAGGTCTGGGGCCAACGTCCTGACTTTC. As protein: CSVGQRSGANVLTF.

The genes are TRBV5-8 and TRBJ2-1; D is uncertain. Between the trimmed V and J ends, which lost 7 bases and 1 base, there was a span of 12 bases. Looked up from germline, CDR1 is SGHTS and CDR2 is YDEGEE. The CDR3 is 14 residues long. CDR3 protein: CASFAAVSYNEQFF. In nucleotides, the CDR3 is TGTGCCAGCTTCGCGGCAGTGTCCTACAATGAGCAGTTCTTC.

This clone was picked up one time. The CDR3 protein is CASSPDYARTSYEQYF. As DNA, the CDR3 is TGTGCCAGCAGCCCCGATTACGCGCGGACTTCCTACGAGCAGTACTTC. The V gene is TRBV7-2, the J gene TRBJ2-7; D possibly corresponds to TRBD2 (5 bases). The CDR3 runs to 16 residues. Germline V gene sequence: CDR1 SGHTA, CDR2 FQGNSA. V lost 5 bases to trimming and J lost 1 base, with 18 bases between them.

The chain combines TRBV30 with TRBJ1-6, with D possibly being TRBD1 (5 bases). The germline V gene encodes CDR1 GTSNPN and CDR2 SVGIG (reference sequence). The CDR3 consists of 13 residues. The V end lost 4 bases, the J end lost 11 bases, and 15 bases lay between the germline ends. CDR3 sequence reads: CAWNPDPGAPLHF. The CDR3 nucleotides are TGTGCCTGGAATCCCGATCCGGGGGCACCCCTCCACTTT.

The chain has TRBV5-1 and TRBJ2-3; 9 bases are shared with TRBD2. The CDR3 sequence is 14 residues long. The ends lost 6 bases at V and 5 bases at J; junction bases unmatched: 7. Germline V gene lookup returns CDR1 SGHRS and CDR2 YFSETQ. The CDR3 protein is CASTAAGGRDTQYF. The CDR3 DNA reads TGCGCCAGCACCGCCGCGGGGGGGCGAGATACGCAGTATTTT.

In this sample, this clone turned up a few times. V is TRBV27 and J is TRBJ2-1; D is possibly TRBD1 (6 bases). The ends were cut back, 3 bases at V and 9 bases at J, with 18 bases in the middle. Germline lookup yields CDR1 MNHEY and CDR2 SMNVEV (reference sequence). CDR3 size: 15 residues. Here the CDR3 reads CASSLAQGGFGEQFF. The DNA for the CDR3 is TGTGCCAGCAGTTTGGCACAGGGTGGTTTTGGTGAGCAGTTCTTC.

This clone was seen more than once but under ten times. The V call is TRBV4-2, the J call TRBJ1-2; the D is unclear. The CDR3 runs 13 residues. Germline V gene data show CDR1 as LGHNA and CDR2 as YNFKEQ. V was shortened by 0 bases and J by 10 bases, with 12 bases between the two germline ends. The CDR3 DNA sequence: TGTGCCAGCAGCCAAGAGATGGGAGACTTCTACACCTTC. Translated: CASSQEMGDFYTF.